This T cell receptor (beta chain) was sequenced for a study of T cells in Graves' hyperthyroidism and ophthalmopathy. TCR beta CDR3 regions were amplified from RNA transcripts. TCR CDR3 underwent first-round RT-PCR with the HTBI primer set. TCRdb used MiXCR to reprocess the multiplex PCR reads, holding one entry per CDR3 protein. The table has approximately 210,000 distinct CDR3 sequences, approximately 17% seen once. In its sample, this clonotype was seen many times. Germline trimming cut 4 bases from V and 7 bases from J; bases unmatched to any gene: 10. This CDR3 has 15 amino acids. Germline lookup yields CDR1 LGHNA and CDR2 YSLEER.

This chain joins TRBV4-3 and TRBJ2-1, with 7 positions matching TRBD2. Sequenced input: blood. The origin of this receptor is a man aged 50 to 60 with Graves' hyperthyroidism. The CDR3 region is CASSPSGTGGNEQFF. Here the CDR3 DNA reads TGCGCCAGCAGCCCGTCCGGGACCGGGGGGAATGAGCAGTTCTTC.